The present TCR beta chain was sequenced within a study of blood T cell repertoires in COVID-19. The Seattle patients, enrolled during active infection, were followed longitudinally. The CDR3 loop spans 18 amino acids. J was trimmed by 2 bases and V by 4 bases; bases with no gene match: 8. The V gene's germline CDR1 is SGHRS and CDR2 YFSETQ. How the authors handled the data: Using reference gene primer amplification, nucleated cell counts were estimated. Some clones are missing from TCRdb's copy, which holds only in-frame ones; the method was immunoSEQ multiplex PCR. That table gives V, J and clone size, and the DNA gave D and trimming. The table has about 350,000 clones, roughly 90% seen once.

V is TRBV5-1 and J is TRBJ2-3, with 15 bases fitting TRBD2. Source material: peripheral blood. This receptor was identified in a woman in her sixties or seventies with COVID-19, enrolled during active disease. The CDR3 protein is CASSPGLAGGALTDTQYF. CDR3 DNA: TGCGCCAGCAGCCCGGGACTAGCGGGGGGCGCCCTCACAGATACGCAGTATTTT. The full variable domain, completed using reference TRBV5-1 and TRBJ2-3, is KAGVTQTPRYLIKTRGQQVTLSCSPISGHRSVSWYQQTPGQGLQFLFEYFSETQRNKGNFPGRFSGRQFSNSRSEMNVSTLELGDSALYLCASSPGLAGGALTDTQYFGPGTRLTVL.